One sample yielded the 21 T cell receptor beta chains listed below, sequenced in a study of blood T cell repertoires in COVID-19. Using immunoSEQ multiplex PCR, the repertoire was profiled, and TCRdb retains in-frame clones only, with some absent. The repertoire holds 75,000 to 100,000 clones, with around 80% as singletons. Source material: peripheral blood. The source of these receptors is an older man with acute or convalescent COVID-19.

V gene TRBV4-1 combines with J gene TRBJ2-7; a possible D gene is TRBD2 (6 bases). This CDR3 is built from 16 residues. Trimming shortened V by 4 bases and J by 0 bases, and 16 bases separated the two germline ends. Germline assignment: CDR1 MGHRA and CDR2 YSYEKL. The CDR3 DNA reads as TGCGCCAGCAGCCGAGAAACACGGGGGAGCTCCTACGAGCAGTACTTC. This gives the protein CASSRETRGSSYEQYF.

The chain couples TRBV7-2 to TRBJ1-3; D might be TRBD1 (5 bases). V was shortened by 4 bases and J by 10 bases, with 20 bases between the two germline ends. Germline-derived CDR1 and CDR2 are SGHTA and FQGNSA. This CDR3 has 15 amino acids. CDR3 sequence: CASSYDPGTAGTIYF. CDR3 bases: TGTGCCAGCAGCTACGATCCCGGGACGGCGGGGACCATATATTTT.

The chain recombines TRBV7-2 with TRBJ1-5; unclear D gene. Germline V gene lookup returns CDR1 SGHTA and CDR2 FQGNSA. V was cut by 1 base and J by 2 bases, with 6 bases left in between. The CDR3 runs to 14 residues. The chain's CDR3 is CASSLEARNQPQHF. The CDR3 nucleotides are TGTGCCAGCAGCTTAGAAGCTCGCAATCAGCCCCAGCATTTT.

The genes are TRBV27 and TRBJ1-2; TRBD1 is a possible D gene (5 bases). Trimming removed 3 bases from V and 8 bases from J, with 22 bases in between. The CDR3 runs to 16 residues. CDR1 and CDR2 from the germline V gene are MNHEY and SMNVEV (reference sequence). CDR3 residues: CASSFHPRQGKQGYTF. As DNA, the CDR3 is TGTGCCAGCAGTTTCCATCCGCGGCAGGGTAAACAAGGCTACACCTTC.

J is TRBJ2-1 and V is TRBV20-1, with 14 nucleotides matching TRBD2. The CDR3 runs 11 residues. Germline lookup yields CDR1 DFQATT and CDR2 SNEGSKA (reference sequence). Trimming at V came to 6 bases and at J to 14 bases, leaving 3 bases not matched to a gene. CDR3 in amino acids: CSAPTSGREFF. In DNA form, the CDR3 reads TGCAGTGCACCGACTAGCGGGAGGGAGTTCTTC.

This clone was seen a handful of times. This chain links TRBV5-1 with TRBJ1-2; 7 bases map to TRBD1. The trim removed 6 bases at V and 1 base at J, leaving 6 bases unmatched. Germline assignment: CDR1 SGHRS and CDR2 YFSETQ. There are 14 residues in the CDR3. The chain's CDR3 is CASTRDSLNYGYTF. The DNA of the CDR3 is TGCGCCAGCACCAGGGACAGCCTTAACTATGGCTACACCTTC. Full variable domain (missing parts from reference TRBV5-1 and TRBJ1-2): KAGVTQTPRYLIKTRGQQVTLSCSPISGHRSVSWYQQTPGQGLQFLFEYFSETQRNKGNFPGRFSGRQFSNSRSEMNVSTLELGDSALYLCASTRDSLNYGYTFGSGTRLTVV.

The CDR3 nucleotides are TGTGCCATCAGTGATAGGGACACGTCCTACGAGCAGTACTTC. Its translation is CAISDRDTSYEQYF. V usage is TRBV10-3 and J usage is TRBJ2-7; weak D call: TRBD1 (6 bases). The CDR3 extends over 14 amino acids. Trimming cost V 3 bases and J 1 base, with 10 bases left between them. The germline gives CDR1 ENHRY, CDR2 SYGVKD.

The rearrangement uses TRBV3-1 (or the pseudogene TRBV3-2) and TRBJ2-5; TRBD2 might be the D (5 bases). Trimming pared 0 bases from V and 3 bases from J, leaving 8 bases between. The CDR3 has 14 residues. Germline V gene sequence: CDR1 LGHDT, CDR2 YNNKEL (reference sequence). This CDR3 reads CASSQDTSKETQYF. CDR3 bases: TGTGCCAGCAGCCAAGATACTAGTAAAGAGACCCAGTACTTC.

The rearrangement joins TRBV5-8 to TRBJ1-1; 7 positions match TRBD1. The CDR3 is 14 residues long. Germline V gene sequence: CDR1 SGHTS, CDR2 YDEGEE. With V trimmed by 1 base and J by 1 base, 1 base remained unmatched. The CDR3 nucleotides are TGTGCCAGCAGCTTGAGGGGGCAGAACACTGAAGCTTTCTTT. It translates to CASSLRGQNTEAFF.

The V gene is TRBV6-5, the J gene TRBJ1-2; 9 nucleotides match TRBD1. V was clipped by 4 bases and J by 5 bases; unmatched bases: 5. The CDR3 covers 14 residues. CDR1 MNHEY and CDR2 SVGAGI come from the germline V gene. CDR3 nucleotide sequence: TGTGCCAGCAGTTTCCTCGACAGGGGGTATGGCTACACCTTC. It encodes CASSFLDRGYGYTF.

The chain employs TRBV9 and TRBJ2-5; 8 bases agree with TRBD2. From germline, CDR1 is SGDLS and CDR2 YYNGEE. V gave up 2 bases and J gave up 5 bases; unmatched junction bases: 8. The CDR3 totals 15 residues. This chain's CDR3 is CASSVTSGKRETQYF. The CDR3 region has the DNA TGTGCCAGCAGCGTTACTAGCGGAAAAAGGGAGACCCAGTACTTC.

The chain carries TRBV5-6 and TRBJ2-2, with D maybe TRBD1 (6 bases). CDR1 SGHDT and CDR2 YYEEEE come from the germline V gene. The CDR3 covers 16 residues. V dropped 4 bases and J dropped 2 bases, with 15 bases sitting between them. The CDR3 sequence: CASSLGQYGNTGELFF. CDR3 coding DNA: TGTGCCAGCAGCCTGGGACAATATGGTAACACCGGGGAGCTGTTTTTT.

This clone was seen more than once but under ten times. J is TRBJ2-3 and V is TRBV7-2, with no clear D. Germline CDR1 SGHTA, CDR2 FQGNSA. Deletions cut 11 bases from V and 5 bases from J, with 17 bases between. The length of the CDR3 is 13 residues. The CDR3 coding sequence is TGTGCCGCGGCGTTGCGATCGGGAGATACGCAGTATTTT. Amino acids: CAAALRSGDTQYF. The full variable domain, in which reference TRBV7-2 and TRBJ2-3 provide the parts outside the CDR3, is GAGVSQSPSNKVTEKGKDVELRCDPISGHTALYWYRQSLGQGLEFLIYFQGNSAPDKSGLPSDRFSAERTGGSVSTLTIQRTQQEDSAVYLCAAALRSGDTQYFGPGTRLTVL.

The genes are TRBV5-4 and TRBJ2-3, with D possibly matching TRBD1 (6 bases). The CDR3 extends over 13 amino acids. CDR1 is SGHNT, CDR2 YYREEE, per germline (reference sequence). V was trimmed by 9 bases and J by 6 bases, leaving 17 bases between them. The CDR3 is CATHRALFDTQYF. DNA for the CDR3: TGTGCCACCCACAGGGCCCTTTTTGATACGCAGTATTTT.

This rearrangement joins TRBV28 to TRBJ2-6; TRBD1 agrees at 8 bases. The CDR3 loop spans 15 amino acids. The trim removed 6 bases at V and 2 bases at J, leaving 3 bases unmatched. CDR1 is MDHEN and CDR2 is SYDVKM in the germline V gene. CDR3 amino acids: CASRGTGAGANVLTF. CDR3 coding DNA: TGTGCCAGCAGAGGGACAGGAGCTGGGGCCAACGTCCTGACTTTC.

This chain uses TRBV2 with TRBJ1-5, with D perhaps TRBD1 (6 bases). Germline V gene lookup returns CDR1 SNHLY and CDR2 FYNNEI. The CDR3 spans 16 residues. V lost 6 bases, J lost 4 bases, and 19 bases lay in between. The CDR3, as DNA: TGTGCCAGCAGGAAGGACAGACTCCTTTTAAATCAGCCCCAGCATTTT. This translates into CASRKDRLLLNQPQHF.

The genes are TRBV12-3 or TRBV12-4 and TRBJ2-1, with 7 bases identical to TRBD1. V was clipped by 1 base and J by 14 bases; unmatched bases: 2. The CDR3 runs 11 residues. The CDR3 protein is CASSLGTGEFF. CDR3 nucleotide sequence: TGTGCCAGCAGTTTAGGGACAGGAGAGTTCTTC.

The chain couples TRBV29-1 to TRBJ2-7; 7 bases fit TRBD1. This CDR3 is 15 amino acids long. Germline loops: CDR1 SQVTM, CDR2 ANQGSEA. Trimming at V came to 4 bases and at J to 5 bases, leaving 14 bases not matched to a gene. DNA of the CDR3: TGCAGCGTTGTTTTAGGGCAGGGGGATTTGGACGAGCAGTACTTC. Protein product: CSVVLGQGDLDEQYF.

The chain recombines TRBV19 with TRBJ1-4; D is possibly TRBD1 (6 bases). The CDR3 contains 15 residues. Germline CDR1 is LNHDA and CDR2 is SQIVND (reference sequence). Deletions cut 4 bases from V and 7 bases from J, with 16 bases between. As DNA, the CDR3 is TGTGCCAGTAGTACCTTCGGGGGAGGGGGTGAAAAACTGTTTTTT. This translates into CASSTFGGGGEKLFF.

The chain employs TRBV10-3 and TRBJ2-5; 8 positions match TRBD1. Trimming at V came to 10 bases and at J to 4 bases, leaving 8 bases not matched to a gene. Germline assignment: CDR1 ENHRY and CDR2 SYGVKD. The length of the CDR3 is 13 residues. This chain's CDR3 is CATRQGQAETQYF. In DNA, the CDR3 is TGTGCCACCCGACAGGGGCAGGCAGAGACCCAGTACTTC.

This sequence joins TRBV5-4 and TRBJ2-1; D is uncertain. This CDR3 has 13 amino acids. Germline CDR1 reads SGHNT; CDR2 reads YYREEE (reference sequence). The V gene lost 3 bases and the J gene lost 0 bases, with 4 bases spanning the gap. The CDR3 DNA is TGTGCCAGCAGCTCGAGCTCCTACAATGAGCAGTTCTTC. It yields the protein CASSSSSYNEQFF.